This TCR beta chain was identified in a study of human T cells and chemical hapten exposure (dated by TCRdb to about 2021). Notes on the research overall: For sensitization, 2% DPC in acetone was applied to a 2 cm by 2 cm area of upper inner arm skin. Patients additionally received weekly therapeutic DPC doses to the scalp throughout the approximately 25-week study period. Patch tests used Finn chambers with 0.01% DPC on the upper back, scored after 6 days by International Contact Dermatitis Research Group standards. The mostly female patient cohort included alopecia areata with under or over 50% scalp involvement, alopecia totalis and alopecia universalis. The libraries were sequenced as a pool, and the TCR yield per sample differed mostly because of small variations in library volumes within the pool. Peripheral blood TCR repertoire changes were tracked in vivo in alopecia patients during primary and secondary sensitization to the hapten diphenylcyclopropenone (DPC). Blood samples were taken from patients before sensitization (week 0) and at 2, 6 and about 24 weeks after DPC sensitization. Blood for TCR sequencing was provided by twenty-nine alopecia patients at one to four time points (pre-sensitization, 2, 6 and 24 weeks).

Overall study outcomes, separate from this receptor: DPC sensitization did not change the number of TCRs with a frequency above 1 in 1000, and there was no evidence of changes in global repertoire structure. After repeated subsampling, changes were observed in the strength of the expansion versus patch-test correlation and in the threshold at which the correlation became significant. The number of PT1 expanded TCRs positively correlated with patch test score, significant at thresholds 8, 16 and 32 but not 4. Because all patients had alopecia, a presumed autoimmune disease, the immune response of the patients might differ from that of healthy individuals. Significantly more large CDR3 similarity clusters were formed by expanded TCRs than by pre-sensitization or healthy control sets, consistent with antigen-driven responses.

In the germline V gene, CDR1 corresponds to MDHEN and CDR2 to SYDVKM. V is shortened by 1 base, J by 7 bases, and the region joining them spans 11 bases. Including the terminal cysteine and phenylalanine, the CDR3 comprises 14 residues. The sequence is cut down to CDR3 DNA, 42 bases in frame from base 1. This clonotype was counted between two and nine times. No antigen is known for it. No qualities accompany the bases; no much larger clone lies one base away. The library came from RACE. Sequenced on a NextSeq 500. Library preparation attached unique molecular identifiers to individual cDNA molecules for quantitative, reproducible TCR counting. From each blood RNA sample, both TCR alpha and TCR beta chains were sequenced. From the authors' description of their analysis: The median number of TCRs per sample was over 95,000, ranging from about 23,224 to 690,600. V, J and CDR3 annotation of the TCR reads was performed with the Decombinator software suite. For the PS versus PT1 abundance plots, all samples were subsampled to the same number of TCRs (28,000). Expanded TCRs were defined as absent before sensitization and observed at least eight times at the 2-week time point. The public sequencing data were trimmed at Q25 with fastp and processed into clonotypes with MiXCR by TCRdb, which kept only in-frame beta chains. Identical CDR3 proteins give one entry, which carries the most common genes and DNA. The V and J calls were determined by TCRdb, not by the authors. Here the sample has 85,000 to 95,000 distinct CDR3 sequences; 8% to 13% occur a single time. The ten biggest clones cover over 2% of the sample.

The sample's time point label, in plain terms: patch test 2, 6 weeks after DPC sensitization. This sample's treatment or condition label indicates: therapeutic diphenylcyclopropenone sensitization with weekly scalp DPC. Blood at each patch-test visit was drawn before the patch test was applied. Patients were eligible if aged 18 to 70, diagnosed with alopecia and judged suitable for DPC therapy, and pregnant patients were excluded. Total RNA was isolated from unfractionated whole blood collected in Tempus Blood RNA tubes. Sequences were derived from whole blood, sampled in connection with sensitization to the hapten diphenylcyclopropenone (DPC). This receptor was identified in a man aged 35 to 55 with alopecia areata. Some clones in this sample may be carry-over from other donors' samples. The chain is made from TRBV28 and TRBJ2-1; the D gene remains uncertain. The CDR3 region: CASSLSLVVNEQFF. The bases read TGTGCCAGCAGTTTATCTTTAGTAGTGAATGAGCAGTTCTTC.